A selection of T cell receptor beta chains follows, all from one sample in a study of cytomegalovirus exposure and HLA in healthy donors. The data were produced by immunoSEQ multiplex PCR, yet TCRdb's version contains in-frame clones alone and is incomplete. The sample carries 150,000 to 200,000 clones, roughly 80% recorded once. Sequencing used PBMCs. The source is a man aged 18 to 35 in good health and CMV-seropositive. Each CDR3 is given with its conserved first and last residue. The D gene is left open where the match is weak. Not all rows give a size; the values are once, few, many and, for expanded clones, a class.

v_gene	abundance	d_gene	j_gene	CDR3nt	CDR3aa
TRBV19	NA	TRBD2	TRBJ2-1	TGTGCCAGTAGTATCCCGGGACTAGCGGACGTTCACAATGAGCAGTTCTTC	CASSIPGLADVHNEQFF
TRBV11-2	NA	TRBD2	TRBJ2-3	TGTGCCAGCAGCTTAGAGGGACTAGCGGGAGCGGGAGGTACGCAGTATTTT	CASSLEGLAGAGGTQYF
TRBV27	NA	NA	TRBJ1-5	TGTGCCAGCAGTTTACAGGGGAGCAATCAGCCCCAGCATTTT	CASSLQGSNQPQHF
TRBV4-1	few	NA	TRBJ2-3	TGCGCCAGCAGCCGGTTGGGAGCATCCGCAGATACGCAGTATTTT	CASSRLGASADTQYF
TRBV2	NA	TRBD2	TRBJ2-1	TGTGCCAGTGGACTAGCGGCAAACAATGAGCAGTTCTTC	CASGLAANNEQFF
TRBV11-2	NA	NA	TRBJ2-7	TGTGCCAGCAGCTTTACAGGGATGGACGAGCAGTACTTC	CASSFTGMDEQYF
TRBV7-9	once	TRBD1	TRBJ2-2	TGTGCCAGCAGCCGAGGGACAGGGTCGAACACCGGGGAGCTGTTTTTT	CASSRGTGSNTGELFF
TRBV29-1	NA	TRBD2	TRBJ2-2	TGCAGCGTCGCGACAGCGGGAGGTCGGTTCAGAACCGGGGAGCTGTTTTTT	CSVATAGGRFRTGELFF
TRBV11-2	NA	NA	TRBJ2-1	TGTGCCAGCAGCTTAGATTTGGGGGGTGGCTACAATGAGCAGTTCTTC	CASSLDLGGGYNEQFF
TRBV5-1	NA	NA	TRBJ1-3	TGCGCCAGCAGCGAATCGACGGGCTCTGGAAACACCATATATTTT	CASSESTGSGNTIYF
TRBV14	NA	NA	TRBJ2-7	TGTGCCAGCCCCCAAGGAGGGTCGGGCGAGCAGTACTTC	CASPQGGSGEQYF
TRBV4-1	NA	NA	TRBJ2-5	TGCGCCAGCAGCCCGCAGGGACAAGAGACCCAGTACTTC	CASSPQGQETQYF
TRBV5-1	NA	NA	TRBJ2-3	TGCGCCAGCAGCTTGCGGGGAACTAGCACAGATACGCAGTATTTT	CASSLRGTSTDTQYF
TRBV28	NA	TRBD2	TRBJ2-1	TGTGCCAGCAGCCCCGGGACTAGCGGGACTGGTGAGCAGTTCTTC	CASSPGTSGTGEQFF
TRBV5-1	NA	TRBD1	TRBJ1-2	TGCGCCAGCGCGGACAGGGGGCAGGATGGCTACACCTTC	CASADRGQDGYTF
TRBV30	NA	NA	TRBJ1-1	TGTGCCTCGGAGAGGTTACAGGGGAACACTGAAGCTTTCTTT	CASERLQGNTEAFF
TRBV28	NA	NA	TRBJ2-7	TGTGCCAGCAGTCTCCCCGCCCACGGCGGCGAGCAGTACTTC	CASSLPAHGGEQYF
TRBV10-2	NA	TRBD1	TRBJ2-5	TGCGCCAGCAGTCAGATACCACCGACAGGGAAGGTGGAGACCCAGTACTTC	CASSQIPPTGKVETQYF
TRBV4-3	NA	TRBD2	TRBJ2-4	TGCGCCAGCAGCCAAGTATCCGGGGGGAGGGTTCAGTACTTC	CASSQVSGGRVQYF
TRBV2	NA	NA	TRBJ2-1	TGTGCCAGCAGGGAAACGACCGGGAGATACAATGAGCAGTTCTTC	CASRETTGRYNEQFF
TRBV2	NA	NA	TRBJ1-5	TGTGCCAGCAGTCCCGAGGGGGTTTACAATCAGCCCCAGCATTTT	CASSPEGVYNQPQHF
TRBV5-1	NA	TRBD2	TRBJ2-1	TGCGCCAGCAGGACTAGCGGGAGGCCCATCGATGAGCAGTTCTTC	CASRTSGRPIDEQFF
TRBV27	NA	TRBD2	TRBJ2-2	TGTGCCAGCAGTTTGTCCGGGAGGGTCGGGGAGCTGTTTTTT	CASSLSGRVGELFF
TRBV6-4	NA	TRBD1	TRBJ2-3	TGTGCCAGCAGTTCCGGGACAGGGGGTAATACGCAGTATTTT	CASSSGTGGNTQYF
TRBV9	NA	TRBD2	TRBJ2-1	TGTGCCAGCAGCGTAGCTGGACTAGCGGTGGGGAGTGAGCAGTTCTTC	CASSVAGLAVGSEQFF
TRBV20-1	NA	NA	TRBJ1-2	TGCAGTGCTAGAGATGGCCGCTTC	CSARDGRF
TRBV28	NA	NA	TRBJ2-7	TGTGCCAGCAGTCAAGGGGGACTACCTTCCTACGAGCAGTACTTC	CASSQGGLPSYEQYF
TRBV9	NA	NA	TRBJ2-3	TGTGCCAGCAGCCCCACGGGCGGGAGCACAGATACGCAGTATTTT	CASSPTGGSTDTQYF
TRBV28	NA	NA	TRBJ2-7	TGTGCCAGCAGTTTACAGGGGCTGTACGAGCAGTACTTC	CASSLQGLYEQYF
TRBV5-1	once	TRBD2	TRBJ2-7	TGCGCCAGCAGGATGGCGGGAGGGCCCAGCGAGCAGTACTTC	CASRMAGGPSEQYF
TRBV30	NA	NA	TRBJ1-4	TGTGCCTGGAGTGTACTCGCCTATGAAAAACTGTTTTTT	CAWSVLAYEKLFF
TRBV6-5	NA	NA	TRBJ1-4	TGTGCCAGCAGTTACTTGGGGCGTAATTCCGAAAAACTGTTTTTT	CASSYLGRNSEKLFF
TRBV4-3	NA	TRBD2	TRBJ2-1	TGCGCCAGCAGCCAAGATGCGGGAGCCTACAATGAGCAGTTCTTC	CASSQDAGAYNEQFF